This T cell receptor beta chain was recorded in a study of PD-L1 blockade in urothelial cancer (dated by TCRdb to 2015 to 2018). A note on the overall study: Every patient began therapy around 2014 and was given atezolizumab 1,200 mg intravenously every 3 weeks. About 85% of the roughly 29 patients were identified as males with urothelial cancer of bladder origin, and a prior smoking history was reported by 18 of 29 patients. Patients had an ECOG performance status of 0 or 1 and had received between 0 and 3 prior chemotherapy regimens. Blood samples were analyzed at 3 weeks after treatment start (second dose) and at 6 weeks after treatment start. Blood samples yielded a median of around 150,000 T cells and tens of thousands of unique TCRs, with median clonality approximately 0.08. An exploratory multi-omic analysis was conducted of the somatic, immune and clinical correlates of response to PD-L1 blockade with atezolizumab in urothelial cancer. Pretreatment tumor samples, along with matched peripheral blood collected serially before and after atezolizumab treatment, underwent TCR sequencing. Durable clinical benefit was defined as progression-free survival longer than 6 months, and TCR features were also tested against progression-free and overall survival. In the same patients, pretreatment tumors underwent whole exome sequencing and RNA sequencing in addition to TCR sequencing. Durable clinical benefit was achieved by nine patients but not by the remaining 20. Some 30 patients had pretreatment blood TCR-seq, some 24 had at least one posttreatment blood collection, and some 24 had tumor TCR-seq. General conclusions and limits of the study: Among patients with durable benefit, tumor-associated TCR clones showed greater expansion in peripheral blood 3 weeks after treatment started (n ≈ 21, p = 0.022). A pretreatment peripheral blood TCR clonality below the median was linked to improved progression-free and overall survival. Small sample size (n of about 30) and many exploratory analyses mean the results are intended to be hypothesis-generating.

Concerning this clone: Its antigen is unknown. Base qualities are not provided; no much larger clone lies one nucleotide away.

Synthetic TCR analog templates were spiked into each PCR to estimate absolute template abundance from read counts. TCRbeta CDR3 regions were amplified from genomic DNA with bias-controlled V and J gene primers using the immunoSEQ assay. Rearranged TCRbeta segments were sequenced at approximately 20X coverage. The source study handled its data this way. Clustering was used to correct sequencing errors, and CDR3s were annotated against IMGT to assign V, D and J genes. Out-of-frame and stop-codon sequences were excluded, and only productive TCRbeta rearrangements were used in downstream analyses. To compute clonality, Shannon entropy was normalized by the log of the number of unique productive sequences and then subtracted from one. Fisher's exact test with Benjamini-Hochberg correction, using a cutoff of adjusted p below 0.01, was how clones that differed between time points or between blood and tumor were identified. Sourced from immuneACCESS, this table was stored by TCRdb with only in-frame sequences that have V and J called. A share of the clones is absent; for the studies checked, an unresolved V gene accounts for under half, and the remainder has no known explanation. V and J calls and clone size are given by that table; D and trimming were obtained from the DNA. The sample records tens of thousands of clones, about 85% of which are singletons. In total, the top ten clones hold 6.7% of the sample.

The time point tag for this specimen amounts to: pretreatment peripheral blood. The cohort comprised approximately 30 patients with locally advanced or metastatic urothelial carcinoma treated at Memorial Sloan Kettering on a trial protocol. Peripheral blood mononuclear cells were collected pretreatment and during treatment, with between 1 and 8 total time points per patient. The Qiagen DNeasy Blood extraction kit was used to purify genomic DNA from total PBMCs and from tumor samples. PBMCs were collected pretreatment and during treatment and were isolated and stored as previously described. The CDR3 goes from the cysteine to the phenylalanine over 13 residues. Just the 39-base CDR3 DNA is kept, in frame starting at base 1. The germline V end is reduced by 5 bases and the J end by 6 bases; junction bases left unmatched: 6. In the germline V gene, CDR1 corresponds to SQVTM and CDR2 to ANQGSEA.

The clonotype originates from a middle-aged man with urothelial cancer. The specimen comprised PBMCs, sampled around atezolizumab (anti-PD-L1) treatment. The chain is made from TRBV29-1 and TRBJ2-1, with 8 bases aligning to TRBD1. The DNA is TGCAGCGTTCGGACAGGGCGACTCAATGAGCAGTTCTTC. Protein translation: CSVRTGRLNEQFF.